The subject of this entry is one T cell receptor beta chain. What it binds is not known. These data originate in a study of blood T cells in healthy people across ages. Trimming left V 2 bases short and J 1 base short, with 12 bases between. There are 14 residues in the CDR3. The germline CDR1 and CDR2 sequences are DFQATT and SNEGSKA (reference sequence). Extraction yielded at least 6 micrograms of total RNA per sample. PCR was performed a second time for about 7 to 11 cycles using a sample-barcoded 5' primer and a J-beta primer mix. TCRdb recomputed calls from the 5' RACE reads with MiXCR, one row per CDR3 protein. The sample shows approximately 800,000 distinct CDR3 sequences, about 45% of them seen only once. Overall study results and limits: The authors considered diversity estimates from one million T cells to be underestimates.

The sequencing sample was made of blood. This TCR was recovered from a man older than 75 in good health. The chain links TRBV20-1 to TRBJ2-7; a weak D match, TRBD2 (7 bases). In DNA, the CDR3 is TGCAGTGCTAGAAAGGGGGGGGCTTCCTACGAGCAGTACTTC. It translates to CSARKGGASYEQYF.